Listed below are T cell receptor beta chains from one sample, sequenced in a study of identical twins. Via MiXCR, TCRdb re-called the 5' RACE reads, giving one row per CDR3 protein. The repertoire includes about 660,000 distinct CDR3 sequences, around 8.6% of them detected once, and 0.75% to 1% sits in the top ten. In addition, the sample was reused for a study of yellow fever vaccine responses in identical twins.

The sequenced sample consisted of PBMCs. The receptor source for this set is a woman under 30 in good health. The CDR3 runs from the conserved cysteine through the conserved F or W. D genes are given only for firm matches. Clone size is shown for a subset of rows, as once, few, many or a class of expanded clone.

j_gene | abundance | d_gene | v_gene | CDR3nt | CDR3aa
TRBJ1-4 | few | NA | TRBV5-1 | TGCGCCAGCAGCTTGGTTCCGGGGAATAATGAACAACTGTTTTTT | CASSLVPGNNEQLFF
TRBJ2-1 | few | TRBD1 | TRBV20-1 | TGCAGTGCTCAAGGGACAGGGGGGTACAATGAGCAGTTCTTC | CSAQGTGGYNEQFF
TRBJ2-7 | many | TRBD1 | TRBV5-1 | TGCGCCAGCAGCTTGGGACAGGGGGCGGCCTACGAGCAGTACTTC | CASSLGQGAAYEQYF
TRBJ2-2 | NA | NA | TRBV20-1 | TGCAGTGCTTACAGGGTGGCCGGGGAGCTGTTTTTT | CSAYRVAGELFF
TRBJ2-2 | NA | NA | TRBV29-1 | TGCAGCGCCGGGAAAGAAGGCACCGGGGAGCTGTTTTTT | CSAGKEGTGELFF
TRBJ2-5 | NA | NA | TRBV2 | TGTGCCAGCAGTGACGTCGGTAGCGGTAGCCAAGAGACCCAGTACTTC | CASSDVGSGSQETQYF
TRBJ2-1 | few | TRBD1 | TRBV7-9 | TGTGCCAGCAGGCCGGGGACAGACAATGAGCAGTTCTTC | CASRPGTDNEQFF
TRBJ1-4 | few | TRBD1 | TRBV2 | TGTGCCAGTCAGGACAGGGGGCTGGAAAGCGAAAAACTGTTTTTT | CASQDRGLESEKLFF
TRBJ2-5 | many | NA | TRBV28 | TGTGCCAGCCTACCCCGGGCCGAGCATGGAGAGACCCAGTACTTC | CASLPRAEHGETQYF
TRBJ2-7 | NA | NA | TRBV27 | TGTGCCAGCAGTTCCTGGGGGGCCTCCTACGAGCAGTACTTC | CASSSWGASYEQYF
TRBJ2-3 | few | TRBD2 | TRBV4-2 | TGTGCCAGCAGCCAAGAGGGGAGCGGGGGCACAGATACGCAGTATTTT | CASSQEGSGGTDTQYF
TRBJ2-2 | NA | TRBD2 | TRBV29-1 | TGCAGCGTCTATAGCGGGGTGAACACCGGGGAGCTGTTTTTT | CSVYSGVNTGELFF
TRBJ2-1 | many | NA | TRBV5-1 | TGCGCCAGCAGTTTAGACAGAAACAATGAGCAGTTCTTC | CASSLDRNNEQFF
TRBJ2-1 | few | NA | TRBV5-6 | TGTGCCAGCAGCCTAAACATGGACAGCCGGTACAATGAGCAGTTCTTC | CASSLNMDSRYNEQFF